This entry lists 25 T cell receptor beta chains sequenced from one sample in a study of shared T cell receptors in the human thymus. Profiling relied on immunoSEQ multiplex PCR, and the TCRdb table lists in-frame clones only, not all of them. The sample has 540,000 or so clones, approximately 78% seen once. These data are also associated with another study on human thymus T cells.

Sequences were obtained from thymocytes. These receptor sequences come from a boy under two years old with a congenital heart defect.

A few counts support this clone. The V call is TRBV10-3, the J call TRBJ2-7; 10 nucleotides align to TRBD1. The CDR3 runs to 14 residues. J lost 3 bases, V lost 3 bases, and 2 bases had no gene match. Germline V gives CDR1 ENHRY, CDR2 SYGVKD. In DNA form, the CDR3 reads TGTGCCATCAGTGACGGACAGGGGGTCTACGAGCAGTACTTC. This codes for CAISDGQGVYEQYF.

The V gene is TRBV5-5, the J gene TRBJ2-2, with D perhaps TRBD1 (7 bases). Looked up from germline, CDR1 is SGHKS and CDR2 is YYEKEE (reference sequence). CDR3 length equals 16 residues. The V gene lost 4 bases and the J gene lost 0 bases, with 13 bases spanning the gap. The CDR3 sequence is CASSPQGGANTGELFF. CDR3 coding DNA: TGTGCCAGCAGCCCCCAGGGGGGCGCGAACACCGGGGAGCTGTTTTTT.

The rearrangement uses TRBV28 and TRBJ2-7; a weak D match, TRBD2 (5 bases). The CDR3 extends over 14 amino acids. The ends were cut back, 7 bases at V and 2 bases at J, with 15 bases in the middle. Per the germline V gene, CDR1 is MDHEN and CDR2 is SYDVKM. In nucleotides, the CDR3 is TGTGCCAGCACGGACTCGCGGTCTACCTACGAGCAGTACTTC. Translation gives CASTDSRSTYEQYF.

This rearrangement joins TRBV21-1 to TRBJ2-1; the table assigns TRBD2, which was not confirmed against the DNA. TRBV21-1 is a pseudogene locus. The CDR3 is made up of 19 amino acids. The CDR3, as DNA: TGTGCCAGCAGCAAATATGGGTCTGAGGGGACTAGCGACTACAATGAGCAGTTCTTC. Encoded protein: CASSKYGSEGTSDYNEQFF.

The chain links TRBV5-1 to TRBJ2-1, with D perhaps matching TRBD2 (5 bases). The CDR3 spans 13 residues. V lost 4 bases, J lost 8 bases, and 13 bases lay in between. Germline lookup yields CDR1 SGHRS and CDR2 YFSETQ. The DNA for the CDR3 is TGCGCCAGCAGCCCCCTCGGGGTCGATGAGCAGTTCTTC. It specifies CASSPLGVDEQFF.

The chain carries TRBV4-3 and TRBJ2-5; D is unclear. CDR1 and CDR2 (germline): LGHNA, YSLEER. There are 15 residues in the CDR3. Trimming pared 2 bases from V and 5 bases from J, leaving 15 bases between. The CDR3 sequence: CASSQSGRTLETQYF. The CDR3 region has the DNA TGCGCCAGCAGCCAATCTGGGCGAACCCTGGAGACCCAGTACTTC.

This rearrangement joins TRBV30 to TRBJ2-1; D remains ambiguous. Trimming removed 2 bases at V and 8 bases at J, with 4 bases between. The CDR3 extends over 10 amino acids. Per the germline V gene, CDR1 is GTSNPN and CDR2 is SVGIG (reference sequence). The DNA of the CDR3 is TGTGCCTGGAGTAGCGATGAGCAGTTCTTC. Translated, it gives CAWSSDEQFF.

The table lists this clone with a few counts. The chain has TRBV19 and TRBJ2-1; a possible D gene is TRBD2 (5 bases). The CDR3 contains 18 residues. V was clipped by 5 bases and J by 5 bases, with 25 bases between them. CDR1 LNHDA and CDR2 SQIVND come from the germline V gene (reference sequence). For the CDR3, the DNA is TGTGCCAGTAGTCCGACCCCCCTGGGATCCGGGATCCACAATGAGCAGTTCTTC. Its protein is CASSPTPLGSGIHNEQFF. Looking up the rest from reference TRBV19 and TRBJ2-1 gives the full variable domain: DGGITQSPKYLFRKEGQNVTLSCEQNLNHDAMYWYRQDPGQGLRLIYYSQIVNDFQKGDIAEGYSVSREKKESFPLTVTSAQKNPTAFYLCASSPTPLGSGIHNEQFFGPGTRLTVL.

This sequence joins TRBV27 and TRBJ2-1, with D uncertain. The CDR3 sequence is 15 residues long. V was cut by 7 bases and J by 0 bases, with 13 bases left in between. Looked up from germline, CDR1 is MNHEY and CDR2 is SMNVEV (reference sequence). CDR3 loop: CASTPGRSSYNEQFF. CDR3 DNA sequence: TGTGCCAGCACCCCAGGCCGAAGCTCCTACAATGAGCAGTTCTTC.

This clone was recorded a few times. This sample also contains other DNA sequences that code for the same CDR3. This rearrangement joins TRBV6-5 to TRBJ2-7, with 9 bases fitting TRBD1. The CDR3 runs to 12 residues. Germline CDR1 MNHEY, CDR2 SVGAGI. Trimming at V came to 10 bases and at J to 4 bases, leaving 5 bases not matched to a gene. The CDR3 coding sequence is TGTGCCACCCTGGACAGGGGTTACGAGCAGTACTTC. This gives the protein CATLDRGYEQYF.

This clone is a singleton in its sample. The chain has TRBV10-3 and TRBJ2-1; 10 bases map to TRBD2. This CDR3 region has 15 residues. V shed 11 bases, J shed 5 bases, and the junction held 12 bases outside the gene matches. Germline V gene sequence: CDR1 ENHRY, CDR2 SYGVKD. The CDR3, as DNA: TGTGCCGTCAAGTCAGGGACTAGCGAACACAATGAGCAGTTCTTC. This encodes CAVKSGTSEHNEQFF.

The table lists this clone with a few counts. This rearrangement joins TRBV14 to TRBJ1-1; D call uncertain. Germline V gene sequence: CDR1 SGHDN, CDR2 FVKESK. The V end lost 2 bases, the J end lost 3 bases, and 13 bases lay between the germline ends. The CDR3 has 15 residues. The CDR3 is CASSQNSPGYTEAFF. The DNA of the CDR3 is TGTGCCAGCAGCCAAAATAGCCCGGGGTACACTGAAGCTTTCTTT.

The CDR3 protein is CASRGRGLAGAYNEQFF. The DNA of the CDR3 is TGTGCCAGTAGGGGACGTGGACTAGCGGGGGCATACAATGAGCAGTTCTTC. J is TRBJ2-1 and V is TRBV19; 13 positions agree with TRBD2. The germline CDR1 and CDR2 sequences are LNHDA and SQIVND (reference sequence). This CDR3 is built from 17 residues. V shed 6 bases and J 4 bases; nucleotides not matched to a gene: 9. The variable domain in full, with the rest retrieved from reference TRBV19 and TRBJ2-1, is DGGITQSPKYLFRKEGQNVTLSCEQNLNHDAMYWYRQDPGQGLRLIYYSQIVNDFQKGDIAEGYSVSREKKESFPLTVTSAQKNPTAFYLCASRGRGLAGAYNEQFFGPGTRLTVL.

This clone was recorded a few times. This chain connects TRBV10-2 to TRBJ2-3; D is uncertain. Germline CDR1 and CDR2: WSHSY and SAAADI. The V end was cut by 6 bases, the J end by 7 bases, with 8 bases between. The CDR3 spans 11 residues. The chain's CDR3 is CASSGVHTQYF. Here the CDR3 DNA reads TGCGCCAGCAGCGGAGTCCATACGCAGTATTTT.

The chain employs TRBV11-2 and TRBJ2-1; 8 bases are a match to TRBD2. The CDR3 length is 14 residues. Germline trimming cut 1 base from V and 4 bases from J; bases unmatched to any gene: 0. Germline CDR1 reads SGHAT; CDR2 reads FQNNGV. The CDR3 is CASSLAGGYNEQFF. The CDR3 DNA reads TGTGCCAGCAGCTTAGCGGGAGGGTACAATGAGCAGTTCTTC.

This sequence joins TRBV10-2 and TRBJ2-1; 8 bases match TRBD2. Looked up from germline, CDR1 is WSHSY and CDR2 is SAAADI. Trimming removed 4 bases from V and 0 bases from J; junction bases left unmatched: 8. CDR3 size: 17 residues. CDR3 bases: TGCGCCAGCAGTGTGAGACTAGCGCAAAGCTCCTACAATGAGCAGTTCTTC. Residues: CASSVRLAQSSYNEQFF.

V usage is TRBV27 and J usage is TRBJ1-6; TRBD1 aligns across 9 bases. Germline V gene lookup returns CDR1 MNHEY and CDR2 SMNVEV (reference sequence). The CDR3 loop spans 14 amino acids. Germline trimming cut 6 bases from V and 7 bases from J; bases unmatched to any gene: 4. CDR3 loop: CASRGQGGNSPLHF. Here the CDR3 DNA reads TGTGCCAGCAGGGGACAGGGCGGGAATTCACCCCTCCACTTT.

This sequence joins TRBV5-4 and TRBJ2-1; 9 bases line up with TRBD2. Germline lookup yields CDR1 SGHNT and CDR2 YYREEE (reference sequence). V lost 0 bases and J lost 10; bases outside the gene matches: 14. The CDR3 spans 17 residues. In nucleotides, the CDR3 is TGTGCCAGCAGCTTGGTGGGGAAGCGGGAGGCCCAGGGGGAGCAGTTCTTC. It translates to CASSLVGKREAQGEQFF.

The rearrangement joins TRBV6-1 to TRBJ2-5; possibly TRBD1 for D (5 bases). Trimming cost V 7 bases and J 3 bases, with 15 bases left between them. This CDR3 has 14 amino acids. The V gene's germline CDR1 is MNHNS and CDR2 SASEGT. In DNA form, the CDR3 reads TGTGCCAGCATGGCAGGGCACTTGAAAGAGACCCAGTACTTC. Protein product: CASMAGHLKETQYF.

The gene calls are TRBV30 and TRBJ2-1, with 7 bases fitting TRBD2. This CDR3 region has 14 residues. From germline, CDR1 is GTSNPN and CDR2 SVGIG (reference sequence). The J segment lost 7 bases and the V segment lost 8 bases, leaving 14 bases of the junction unmatched. DNA for the CDR3: TGTGCCATCCGCTCGAGCGGGACCCCGAATGAGCAGTTCTTC. Its protein is CAIRSSGTPNEQFF.

J is TRBJ2-2 and V is TRBV11-3, with TRBD2 as a possible D gene (5 bases). Germline V gene lookup returns CDR1 SGHNT and CDR2 YENEEA. V lost 4 bases, J lost 4 bases, and 13 bases lay in between. The CDR3 is made up of 15 amino acids. Written as DNA, the CDR3 is TGTGCCAGCAGCTCCGCGGGCGGAACCACCGGGGAGCTGTTTTTT. It is translated as CASSSAGGTTGELFF.

V and J are TRBV5-4 and TRBJ2-6, with 7 bases lining up with TRBD2. V lost 9 bases and J lost 4; bases outside the gene matches: 13. This CDR3 is built from 16 residues. Germline loops: CDR1 SGHNT, CDR2 YYREEE (reference sequence). The CDR3 region has the DNA TGTGCCACCCACTCGGGGGAGGGCTCCGGGGCCAACGTCCTGACTTTC. Protein product: CATHSGEGSGANVLTF.

V and J are TRBV5-1 and TRBJ2-7, with 9 bases aligning to TRBD1. The CDR3 has 15 residues. J gave up 5 bases and V 5 bases, and 11 bases lay outside the gene matches. Germline CDR1 reads SGHRS; CDR2 reads YFSETQ. DNA of the CDR3: TGCGCCAGCAGGGTCTGGACAGGGGTTCTGAACGAGCAGTACTTC. It yields the protein CASRVWTGVLNEQYF. Based on the CDR3 plus reference TRBV5-1 and TRBJ2-7, the full variable domain is KAGVTQTPRYLIKTRGQQVTLSCSPISGHRSVSWYQQTPGQGLQFLFEYFSETQRNKGNFPGRFSGRQFSNSRSEMNVSTLELGDSALYLCASRVWTGVLNEQYFGPGTRLTVT.

The chain couples TRBV5-5 to TRBJ2-6, with 7 bases that match TRBD1. This CDR3 is 18 amino acids long. Losses at the gene ends were 4 bases for V and 0 bases for J; bases not matched to a gene: 10. The germline V gene has CDR1 SGHKS and CDR2 YYEKEE (reference sequence). The CDR3 DNA follows: TGTGCCAGCAGCCTCCCTGACAGGGTATACTCTGGGGCCAACGTCCTGACTTTC. This gives the protein CASSLPDRVYSGANVLTF.

The chain couples TRBV18 to TRBJ2-7, with 7 nucleotides matching TRBD1. The germline V gene has CDR1 KGHSH and CDR2 LQKENI. Germline trimming cut 2 bases from V and 2 bases from J; bases unmatched to any gene: 15. The CDR3 runs to 18 residues. In nucleotides, the CDR3 is TGTGCCAGCTCACCAGGGAAGAGAATCGGGACAGTTCCCTACGAGCAGTACTTC. Translating it yields CASSPGKRIGTVPYEQYF.